The subject of this entry is one T cell receptor beta chain. The data are from a study of beta chain features in type 1 diabetes. The V gene lost 5 bases and the J gene lost 9 bases, with 18 bases spanning the gap. The CDR3 sequence is 14 residues long. Germline CDR1 is SEHNR and CDR2 is FQNEAQ (reference sequence). Stem cell-like memory, regulatory, central memory and naive CD4+ cells were sorted via CD45RO/CCR7/CD25/CD127/CD95/CD27. Investigators reverse transcribed all isolated RNA, so they sequenced expressed TCRB transcripts. TCRdb's copy holds only in-frame clones and misses some; the assay was immunoSEQ multiplex PCR. The profile shows hundreds of thousands of clones, 68% of them singletons.

This TCR was sampled from a man aged 30-40 years in good health. The specimen was naive CD4+ T cells from blood. The rearrangement uses TRBV7-9 and TRBJ2-3; D not certain. This CDR3 is CASSPRTSQSTQYF. Here the CDR3 DNA reads TGTGCCAGCAGCCCCAGGACCAGTCAGTCGACGCAGTATTTT.